Presented here are 14 T cell receptor beta chains from one specimen sequenced in a study of CD8 T cells in Susac syndrome (dated by TCRdb to between 2017 and 2020). The library came from the immunoSEQ multiplex PCR assay. RNA was extracted using the RNeasy kit, and about 0.5 to 1 ug of the RNA was reverse transcribed with random hexamers. In TCRdb, the public reads were trimmed at Q25 with fastp and aligned with MiXCR, with productive beta chains retained. Each entry is one CDR3 protein sequence, shown with its most common DNA and genes. For this sample the table gives 250,000 to 300,000 distinct CDR3 sequences, of which approximately 91% were detected only once. Under 0.2% of the sample is in the top ten clones. Sequencing was carried out using CD8+ T cells from PBMCs. The receptors stem from a human donor with multiple sclerosis.

The chain joins TRBV5-4 to TRBJ2-2; a possible D gene is TRBD1 (6 bases). V lost 0 bases, J lost 4 bases, and 22 bases lay in between. CDR3 length: 19 amino acids. The germline CDR1 and CDR2 sequences are SGHNT and YYREEE (reference sequence). The CDR3 sequence is CASSLVGTQRTGSTGELFF. Written as DNA, the CDR3 is TGTGCCAGCAGCTTGGTGGGGACACAGAGAACCGGTAGCACCGGGGAGCTGTTTTTT.

For the CDR3, the DNA is TGTGCCAGCAGTCCCGCGGTACAGGTATACGAGCAGTACTTC. Translated, it gives CASSPAVQVYEQYF. The chain carries TRBV27 and TRBJ2-7; TRBD1 might be the D (5 bases). This CDR3 spans 14 amino acids. V gave up 5 bases and J gave up 4 bases, with 15 bases separating them. Germline V CDR1 and CDR2: MNHEY, SMNVEV (reference sequence).

This rearrangement joins TRBV2 to TRBJ2-1, with D possibly TRBD2 on 6 matching bases. This CDR3 has 16 amino acids. Trimming removed 2 bases from V and 4 bases from J, with 15 bases in between. CDR1 and CDR2 (germline): SNHLY, FYNNEI. The CDR3 loop is CASSEPGRGRYNEQFF. The CDR3 nucleotides read TGTGCCAGCAGTGAACCAGGGCGGGGCCGATACAATGAGCAGTTCTTC.

This clonotype was counted once. The CDR3 bases are TGTGCCACTGGGTCTATCAATCAGCCCCAGCATTTT. Its translation: CATGSINQPQHF. V is TRBV15 and J is TRBJ1-5, with D hard to call. The CDR3 length is 12 residues. V lost 9 bases and J 3 bases, leaving 9 bases between the germline ends. Germline assignment: CDR1 LNHNV and CDR2 YYDKDF (reference sequence).

CDR3 amino acids: CASSLPGGGRSGETQYF. For the CDR3, the DNA is TGTGCCAGCAGCCTACCAGGAGGCGGGAGATCCGGTGAGACCCAGTACTTC. V and J are TRBV7-9 and TRBJ2-5; the match to TRBD2 covers 7 bases. Germline V lookup: CDR1 SEHNR, CDR2 FQNEAQ (reference sequence). V gave up 5 bases and J gave up 5 bases; unmatched junction bases: 17. The CDR3 runs 17 residues.

The V call is TRBV27, the J call TRBJ2-3; TRBD1 agrees at 7 bases. Germline CDR1 and CDR2: MNHEY and SMNVEV (reference sequence). The V and J ends lost 5 bases and 2 bases, in that order; junction bases with no gene match: 10. This CDR3 contains 16 residues. The CDR3 protein is CASSTNRDRDTDTQYF. DNA of the CDR3: TGTGCCAGCAGTACAAACCGGGACAGAGACACAGATACGCAGTATTTT.

There are a few counts of this clonotype. The chain is built from TRBV7-9 and TRBJ2-3; D unresolved. V was trimmed by 3 bases and J by 4 bases, leaving 5 bases between them. The germline gives CDR1 SEHNR, CDR2 FQNEAQ (reference sequence). The CDR3 is 12 amino acids. The CDR3 loop is CASSLWADTQYF. The CDR3 DNA sequence: TGTGCCAGCAGCTTGTGGGCAGATACGCAGTATTTT.

This clonotype appeared a few times. The chain links TRBV9 to TRBJ2-3, with a possible D match to TRBD2 (6 bases). V shed 2 bases and J shed 2 bases, with 12 bases lying between them. The CDR3 has 15 amino acids. The germline V gene has CDR1 SGDLS and CDR2 YYNGEE. The CDR3: CASSVGTSNTDTQYF. CDR3 bases: TGTGCCAGCAGCGTCGGGACTTCTAACACAGATACGCAGTATTTT. Full variable domain (remainder filled in from reference TRBV9 and TRBJ2-3): DSGVTQTPKHLITATGQRVTLRCSPRSGDLSVYWYQQSLDQGLQFLIQYYNGEERAKGNILERFSAQQFPDLHSELNLSSLELGDSALYFCASSVGTSNTDTQYFGPGTRLTVL.

This chain joins TRBV9 and TRBJ2-7; tentative D call: TRBD2 (5 bases). The CDR3 runs to 15 residues. With 0 bases removed from V and 6 bases from J, the gap between germline ends came to 16 bases. Germline V gene data show CDR1 as SGDLS and CDR2 as YYNGEE. The CDR3 is CASSVGGGIGSEQYF. The CDR3 DNA sequence: TGTGCCAGCAGCGTAGGAGGTGGGATAGGGAGCGAGCAGTACTTC.

The chain employs TRBV4-2 and TRBJ2-7; D not certain. Trimming stripped 4 bases from V and 3 bases from J, with 13 bases between. The CDR3 has 14 amino acids. The germline gives CDR1 LGHNA, CDR2 YNFKEQ. CDR3 DNA sequence: TGTGCCAGCAGCCCCCGTAAGGGCCTCTACGAGCAGTACTTC. Residues: CASSPRKGLYEQYF.

The chain links TRBV4-3 to TRBJ2-5; D is unresolved. The V end was cut by 0 bases, the J end by 5 bases, with 13 bases between. Germline V gives CDR1 LGHNA, CDR2 YSLEER. The CDR3 length is 15 residues. The CDR3 sequence: CASSQDVAGRETQYF. The CDR3 DNA follows: TGCGCCAGCAGCCAAGATGTAGCTGGAAGGGAGACCCAGTACTTC.

This clonotype occurred once. The chain couples TRBV12-3 or TRBV12-4 to TRBJ2-6, with D possibly being TRBD1 or TRBD2 (6 bases each). This CDR3 contains 18 residues. Trimming cost V 3 bases and J 0 bases, with 15 bases left between them. The CDR3 loop is CASSFTIKGGSGANVLTF. The CDR3 nucleotides are TGTGCCAGCAGTTTCACCATTAAGGGGGGCTCTGGGGCCAACGTCCTGACTTTC.

V and J are TRBV30 and TRBJ1-5, with TRBD1 matching over 10 bases. V lost 1 base, J lost 7 bases, and 4 bases stayed unmatched. The CDR3 contains 14 residues. Germline loops: CDR1 GTSNPN, CDR2 SVGIG (reference sequence). CDR3 DNA sequence: TGTGCCTGGAGTGGTGGACAGGGGGAACAGCCCCAGCATTTT. This sequence encodes CAWSGGQGEQPQHF.

The chain employs TRBV12-3 or TRBV12-4 and TRBJ2-2; 7 bases align to TRBD2. Trimming removed 3 bases from V and 5 bases from J; junction bases left unmatched: 3. This CDR3 region has 14 residues. The CDR3 spells CASSFRGVTGELFF. As DNA, the CDR3 is TGTGCCAGCAGTTTTCGGGGGGTGACCGGGGAGCTGTTTTTT.